This T cell receptor (beta chain) was recorded in a study of shared clonotypes between healthy human individuals. Looking at the study overall: Ranging from 18 to 49 in age, donors were a couple of women and three men.

The CDR3 length is 19 residues. Trimming stripped 3 bases from V and 4 bases from J, with 24 bases between. The germline CDR1 and CDR2 sequences are LNHDA and SQIVND (reference sequence). Genomic DNA of each subset was evenly split across several immunoSEQ plates. Sorted subsets were amplified in replicate PCRs using about 200 ng DNA, about 30,000 T cell genomes. Sequencing was performed with immunoSEQ multiplex PCR; in TCRdb, only in-frame clones are kept and a portion is missing. Of about 1 million clones listed, 65% to 80% are singletons. Sequencing input: memory CD4+ T cells sorted from blood. The subset: CD45RA-negative fraction. This chain connects TRBV19 to TRBJ1-4, with a tentative D call TRBD1 (5 bases). The receptor comes from a man aged 18 to 29 in good health. CDR3 nucleotides: TGTGCCAGTAGTATCCCGAATGCCGCGGACACGGGACTTAATGAAAAACTGTTTTTT. Residues: CASSIPNAADTGLNEKLFF.